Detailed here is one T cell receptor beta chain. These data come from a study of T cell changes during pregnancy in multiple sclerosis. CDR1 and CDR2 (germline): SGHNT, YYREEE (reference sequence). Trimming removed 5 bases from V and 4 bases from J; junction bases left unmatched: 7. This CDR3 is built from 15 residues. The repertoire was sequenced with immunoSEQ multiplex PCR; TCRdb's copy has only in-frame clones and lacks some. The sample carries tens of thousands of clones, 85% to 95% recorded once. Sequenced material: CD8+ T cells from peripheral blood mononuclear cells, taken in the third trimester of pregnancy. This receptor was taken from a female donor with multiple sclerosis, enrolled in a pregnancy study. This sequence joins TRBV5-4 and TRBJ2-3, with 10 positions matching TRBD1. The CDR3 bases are TGTGCCAGCAGGGCGGGACAGGGGAACCCAGATACGCAGTATTTT. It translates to CASRAGQGNPDTQYF.